This TCR beta chain comes out of a study of blood T cell repertoires in COVID-19. Sequencing used immunoSEQ multiplex PCR; TCRdb keeps in-frame clones, though not all of them. Here the sample spans a few hundred thousand clones, 80% to 90% being singletons. The sequence was collected from a woman in her forties with acute COVID-19. The sequenced material came from PBMCs or T cells enriched from blood (not recorded which).

CDR3 sequence (DNA): TGCAGCGTTGAAGCGGGCGGGAGACTACCCGCGCGTGAGCAGTACTTC. Encoded protein: CSVEAGGRLPAREQYF. This chain connects TRBV29-1 to TRBJ2-7; 7 positions agree with TRBD2. This CDR3 contains 16 residues. Germline trimming cut 1 base from V and 7 bases from J; bases unmatched to any gene: 16. In germline, CDR1 is SQVTM, CDR2 ANQGSEA.